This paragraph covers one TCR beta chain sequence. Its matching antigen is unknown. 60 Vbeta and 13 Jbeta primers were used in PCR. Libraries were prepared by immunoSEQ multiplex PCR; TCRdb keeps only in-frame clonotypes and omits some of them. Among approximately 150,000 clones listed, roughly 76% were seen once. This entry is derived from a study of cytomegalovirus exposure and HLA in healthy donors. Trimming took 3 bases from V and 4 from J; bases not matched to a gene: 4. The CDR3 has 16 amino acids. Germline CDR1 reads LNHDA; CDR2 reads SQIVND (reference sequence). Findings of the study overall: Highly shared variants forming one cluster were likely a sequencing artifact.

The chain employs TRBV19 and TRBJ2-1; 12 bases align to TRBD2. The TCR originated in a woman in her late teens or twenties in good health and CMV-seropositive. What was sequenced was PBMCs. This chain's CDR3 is CASSIGLAGGYNEQFF. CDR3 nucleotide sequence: TGTGCCAGTAGTATCGGGCTAGCGGGGGGGTACAATGAGCAGTTCTTC.